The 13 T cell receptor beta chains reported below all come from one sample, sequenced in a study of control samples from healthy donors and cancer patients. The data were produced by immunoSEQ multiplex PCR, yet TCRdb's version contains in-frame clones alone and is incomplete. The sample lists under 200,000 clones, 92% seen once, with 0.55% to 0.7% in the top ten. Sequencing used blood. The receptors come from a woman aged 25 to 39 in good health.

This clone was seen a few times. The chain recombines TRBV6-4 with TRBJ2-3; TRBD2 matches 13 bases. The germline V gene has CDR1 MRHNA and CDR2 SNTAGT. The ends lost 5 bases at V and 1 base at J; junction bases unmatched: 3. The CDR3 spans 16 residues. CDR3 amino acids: CASSQGTSGGTDTQYF. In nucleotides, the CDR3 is TGTGCCAGCAGTCAAGGGACTAGCGGGGGCACAGATACGCAGTATTTT.

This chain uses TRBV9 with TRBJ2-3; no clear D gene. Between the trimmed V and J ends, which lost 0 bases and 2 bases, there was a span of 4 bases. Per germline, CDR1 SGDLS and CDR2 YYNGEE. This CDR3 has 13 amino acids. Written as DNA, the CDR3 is TGTGCCAGCAGCGTAGACACCACAGATACGCAGTATTTT. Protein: CASSVDTTDTQYF.

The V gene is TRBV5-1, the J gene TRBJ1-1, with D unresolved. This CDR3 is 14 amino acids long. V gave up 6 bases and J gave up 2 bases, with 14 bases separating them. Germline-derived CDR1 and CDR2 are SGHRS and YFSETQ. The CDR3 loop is CASTAGSPNTEAFF. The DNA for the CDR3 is TGCGCCAGCACCGCGGGGAGCCCCAACACTGAAGCTTTCTTT.

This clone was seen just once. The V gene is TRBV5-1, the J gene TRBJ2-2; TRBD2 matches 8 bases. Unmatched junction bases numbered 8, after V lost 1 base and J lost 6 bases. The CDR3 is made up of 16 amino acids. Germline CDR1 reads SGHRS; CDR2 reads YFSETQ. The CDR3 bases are TGCGCCAGCAGCTTGACGCTGTGGCGGGAGGCCGGGGAGCTGTTTTTT. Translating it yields CASSLTLWREAGELFF.

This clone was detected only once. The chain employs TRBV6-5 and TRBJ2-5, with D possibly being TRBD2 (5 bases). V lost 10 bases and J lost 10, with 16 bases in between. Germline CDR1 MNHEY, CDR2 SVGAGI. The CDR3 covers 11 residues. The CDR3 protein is CATQTPRDQYF. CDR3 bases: TGTGCCACCCAGACCCCCCGGGACCAGTACTTC.

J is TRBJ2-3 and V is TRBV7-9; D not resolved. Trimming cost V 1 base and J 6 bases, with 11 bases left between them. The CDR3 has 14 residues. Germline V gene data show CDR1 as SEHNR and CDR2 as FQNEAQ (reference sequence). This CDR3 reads CASSLDVIVDTQYF. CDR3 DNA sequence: TGTGCCAGCAGCTTAGATGTTATCGTTGATACGCAGTATTTT. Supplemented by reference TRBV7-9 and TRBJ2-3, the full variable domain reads DTGVSQNPRHKITKRGQNVTFRCDPISEHNRLYWYRQTLGQGPEFLTYFQNEAQLEKSRLLSDRFSAERPKGSFSTLEIQRTEQGDSAMYLCASSLDVIVDTQYFGPGTRLTVL.

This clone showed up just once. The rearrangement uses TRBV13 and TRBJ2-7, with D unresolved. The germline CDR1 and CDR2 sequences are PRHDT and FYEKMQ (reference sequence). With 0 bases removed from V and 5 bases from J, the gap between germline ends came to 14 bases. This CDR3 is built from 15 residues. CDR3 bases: TGTGCCAGCAGCTTAGGCGTCCTTGGTAGGCACGAGCAGTACTTC. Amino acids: CASSLGVLGRHEQYF.

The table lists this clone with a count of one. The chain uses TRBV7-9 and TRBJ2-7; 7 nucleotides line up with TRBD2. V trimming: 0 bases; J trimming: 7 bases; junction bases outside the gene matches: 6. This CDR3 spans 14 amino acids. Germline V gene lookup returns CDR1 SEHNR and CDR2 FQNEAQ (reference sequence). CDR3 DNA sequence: TGTGCCAGCAGCTTAGCGGGAGGGCCGGGGGAGCAGTACTTC. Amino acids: CASSLAGGPGEQYF.

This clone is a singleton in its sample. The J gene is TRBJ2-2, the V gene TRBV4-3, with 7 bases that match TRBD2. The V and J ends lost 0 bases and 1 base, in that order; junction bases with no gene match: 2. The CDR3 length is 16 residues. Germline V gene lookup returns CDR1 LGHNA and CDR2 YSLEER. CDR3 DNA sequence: TGCGCCAGCAGCCAAGATTCTAGCGGGAACACCGGGGAGCTGTTTTTT. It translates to CASSQDSSGNTGELFF.

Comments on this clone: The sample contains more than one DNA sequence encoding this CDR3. The CDR3 DNA follows: TGCGCCAGCAGCTTGGGGGACAGGGGAGACCAAGAGACCCAGTACTTC. Protein: CASSLGDRGDQETQYF. The J gene is TRBJ2-5, the V gene TRBV5-1, with 10 bases identical to TRBD1. The germline V gene has CDR1 SGHRS and CDR2 YFSETQ. J was trimmed by 0 bases and V by 0 bases; bases with no gene match: 2. The CDR3 runs to 16 residues.

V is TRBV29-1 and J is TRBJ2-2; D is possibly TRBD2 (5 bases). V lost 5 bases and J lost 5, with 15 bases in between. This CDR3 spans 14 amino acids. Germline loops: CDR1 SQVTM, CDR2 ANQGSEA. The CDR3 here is CSVLEILATGELFF. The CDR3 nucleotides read TGCAGCGTTCTCGAAATCCTAGCAACCGGGGAGCTGTTTTTT.

CDR3 protein: CSASEAGLGTGELFF. CDR3 nucleotide sequence: TGCAGTGCTAGTGAGGCGGGACTGGGCACCGGGGAGCTGTTTTTT. The J gene is TRBJ2-2, the V gene TRBV20-1; D might be TRBD2 (6 bases). Germline CDR1 reads DFQATT; CDR2 reads SNEGSKA (reference sequence). The CDR3 sequence is 15 residues long. The V end lost 3 bases, the J end lost 4 bases, and 15 bases lay between the germline ends.

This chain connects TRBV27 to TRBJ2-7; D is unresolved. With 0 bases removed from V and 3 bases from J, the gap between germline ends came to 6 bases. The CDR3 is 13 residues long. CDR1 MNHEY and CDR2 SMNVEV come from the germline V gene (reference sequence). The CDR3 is CASSLSNVYEQYF. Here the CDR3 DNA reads TGTGCCAGCAGTTTATCGAACGTCTACGAGCAGTACTTC.